The clone carrying this TCR beta chain was counted ten times or more. TCRdb reanalysed the reads using MiXCR and keeps one entry per CDR3 protein. Among 200,000 to 300,000 distinct CDR3 sequences listed, roughly 13% were seen once. The data are from a study of T cell repertoires in cytomegalovirus infection. The CDR3 totals 16 residues. Germline V gene lookup returns CDR1 SEHNR and CDR2 FQNEAQ (reference sequence). V was trimmed by 5 bases and J by 8 bases, leaving 22 bases between them. The chain combines TRBV7-9 with TRBJ2-1; either TRBD1 or TRBD2 may fit D (5 bases each). The material sequenced was PBMCs. This TCR derives from a human donor in good health (CMV status not recorded). Some clones in this sample may be carry-over from other donors' samples. The CDR3 DNA reads TGTGCCAGCAGCCTACAAGTCCCGGGACCTTACGATGAGCAGTTCTTC. Its translation is CASSLQVPGPYDEQFF.